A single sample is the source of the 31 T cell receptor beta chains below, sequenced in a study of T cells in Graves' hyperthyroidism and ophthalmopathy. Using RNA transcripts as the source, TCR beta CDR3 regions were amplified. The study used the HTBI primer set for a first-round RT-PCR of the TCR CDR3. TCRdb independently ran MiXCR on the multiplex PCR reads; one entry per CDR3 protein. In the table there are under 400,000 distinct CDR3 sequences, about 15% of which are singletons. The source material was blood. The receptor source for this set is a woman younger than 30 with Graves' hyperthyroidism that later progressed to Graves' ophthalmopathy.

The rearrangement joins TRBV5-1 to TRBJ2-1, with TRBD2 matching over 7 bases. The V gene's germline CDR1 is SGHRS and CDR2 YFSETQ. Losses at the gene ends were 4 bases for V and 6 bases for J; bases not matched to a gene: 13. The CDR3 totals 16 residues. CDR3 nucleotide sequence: TGCGCCAGCAGCAGTAATCCTAGCGGAACGGGCAATGAGCAGTTCTTC. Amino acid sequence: CASSSNPSGTGNEQFF.

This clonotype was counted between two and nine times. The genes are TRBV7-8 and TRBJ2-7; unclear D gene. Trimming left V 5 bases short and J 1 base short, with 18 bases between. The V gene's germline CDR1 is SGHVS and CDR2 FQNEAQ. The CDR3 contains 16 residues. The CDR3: CASSPSHAGRSYEQYF. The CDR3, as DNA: TGTGCCAGCAGCCCAAGCCATGCAGGCCGGTCCTACGAGCAGTACTTC.

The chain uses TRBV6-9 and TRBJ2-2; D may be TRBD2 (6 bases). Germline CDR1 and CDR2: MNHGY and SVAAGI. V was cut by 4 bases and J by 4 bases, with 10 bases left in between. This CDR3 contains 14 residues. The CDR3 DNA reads TGTGCCAGCAGTTTTTTAGCGGCCACCGGGGAGCTGTTTTTT. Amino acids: CASSFLAATGELFF.

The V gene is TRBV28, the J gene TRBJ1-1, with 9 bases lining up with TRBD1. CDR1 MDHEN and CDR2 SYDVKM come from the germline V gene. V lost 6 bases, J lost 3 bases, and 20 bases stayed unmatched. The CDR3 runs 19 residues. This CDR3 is CASSLLSRTGAPGDTEAFF. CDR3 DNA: TGTGCCAGCAGCCTCTTGTCCAGGACAGGGGCGCCCGGTGACACTGAAGCTTTCTTT.

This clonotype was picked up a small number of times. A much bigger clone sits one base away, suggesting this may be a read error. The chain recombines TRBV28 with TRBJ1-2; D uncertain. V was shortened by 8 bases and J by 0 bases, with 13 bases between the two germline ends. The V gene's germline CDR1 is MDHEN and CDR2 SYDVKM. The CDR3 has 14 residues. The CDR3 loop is CASGSFIANYGYTF. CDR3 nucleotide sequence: TGTGCCAGCGGTTCCTTCATAGCTAACTATGGCTACACCTTC.

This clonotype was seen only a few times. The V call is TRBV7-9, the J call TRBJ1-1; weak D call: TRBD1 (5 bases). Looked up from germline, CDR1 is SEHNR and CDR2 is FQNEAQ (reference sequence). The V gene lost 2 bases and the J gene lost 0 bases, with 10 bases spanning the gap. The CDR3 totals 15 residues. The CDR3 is CASSLPWGLNTEAFF. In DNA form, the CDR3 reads TGTGCCAGCAGCTTACCATGGGGGTTGAACACTGAAGCTTTCTTT.

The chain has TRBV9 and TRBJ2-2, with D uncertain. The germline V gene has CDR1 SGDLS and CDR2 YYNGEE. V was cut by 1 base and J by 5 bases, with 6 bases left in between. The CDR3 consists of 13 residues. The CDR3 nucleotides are TGTGCCAGCAGCGTATTCGGGACCGGGGAGCTGTTTTTT. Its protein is CASSVFGTGELFF.

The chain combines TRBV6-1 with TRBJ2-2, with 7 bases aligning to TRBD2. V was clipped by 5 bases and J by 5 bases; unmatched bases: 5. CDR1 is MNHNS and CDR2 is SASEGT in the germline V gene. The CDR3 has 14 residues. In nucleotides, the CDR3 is TGTGCCAGCAGTAAACTAGCGCAGACCGGGGAGCTGTTTTTT. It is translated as CASSKLAQTGELFF.

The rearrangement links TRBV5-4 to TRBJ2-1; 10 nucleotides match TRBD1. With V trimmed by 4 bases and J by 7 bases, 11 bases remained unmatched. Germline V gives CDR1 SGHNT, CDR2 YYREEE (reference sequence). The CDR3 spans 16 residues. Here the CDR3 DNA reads TGTGCCAGCAGCGGGAAAGACAGGGGGCGAACTAATGAGCAGTTCTTC. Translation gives CASSGKDRGRTNEQFF.

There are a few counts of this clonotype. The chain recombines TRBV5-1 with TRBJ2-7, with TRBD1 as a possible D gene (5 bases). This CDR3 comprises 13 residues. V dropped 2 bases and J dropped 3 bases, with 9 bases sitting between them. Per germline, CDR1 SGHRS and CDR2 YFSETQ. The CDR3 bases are TGCGCCAGCAGCTTTACAGGCTTCTACGAGCAGTACTTC. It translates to CASSFTGFYEQYF.

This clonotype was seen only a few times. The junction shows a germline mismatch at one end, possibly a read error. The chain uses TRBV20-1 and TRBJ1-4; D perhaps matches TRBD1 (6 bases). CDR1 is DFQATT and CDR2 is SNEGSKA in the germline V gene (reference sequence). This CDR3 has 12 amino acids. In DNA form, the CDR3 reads TGCAGCGCTACAGGGACTAATGAAAAACTGTTTTTT. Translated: CSATGTNEKLFF.

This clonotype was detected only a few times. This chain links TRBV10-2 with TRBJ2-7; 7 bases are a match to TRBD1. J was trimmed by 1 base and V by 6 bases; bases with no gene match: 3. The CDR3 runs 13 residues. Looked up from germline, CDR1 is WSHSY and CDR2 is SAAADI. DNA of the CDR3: TGCGCCAGCAGCACAGGGGTTTCCTACGAGCAGTACTTC. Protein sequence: CASSTGVSYEQYF.

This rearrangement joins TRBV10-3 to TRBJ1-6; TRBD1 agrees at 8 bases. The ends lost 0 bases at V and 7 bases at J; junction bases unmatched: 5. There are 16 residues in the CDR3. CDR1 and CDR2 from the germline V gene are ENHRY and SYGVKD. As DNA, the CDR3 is TGTGCCATCAGTGAGTCCGCAGGGGGCGGCAATTCACCCCTCCACTTT. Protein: CAISESAGGGNSPLHF.

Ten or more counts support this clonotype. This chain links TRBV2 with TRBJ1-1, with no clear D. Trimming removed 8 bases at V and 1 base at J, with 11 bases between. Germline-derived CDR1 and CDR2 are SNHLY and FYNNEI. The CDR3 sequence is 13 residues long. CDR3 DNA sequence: TGTGCCAGCCGTCAGAAGTCGAACACTGAAGCTTTCTTT. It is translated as CASRQKSNTEAFF.

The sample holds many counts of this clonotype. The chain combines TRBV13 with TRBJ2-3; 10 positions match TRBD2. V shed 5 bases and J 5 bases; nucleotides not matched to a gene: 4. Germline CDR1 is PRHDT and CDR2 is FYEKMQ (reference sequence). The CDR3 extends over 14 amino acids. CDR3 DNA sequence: TGTGCCAGCAGCCCCCAGCGGGGGGGAGATACGCAGTATTTT. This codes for CASSPQRGGDTQYF. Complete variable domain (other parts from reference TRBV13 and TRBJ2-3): AAGVIQSPRHLIKEKRETATLKCYPIPRHDTVYWYQQGPGQDPQFLISFYEKMQSDKGSIPDRFSAQQFSDYHSELNMSSLELGDSALYFCASSPQRGGDTQYFGPGTRLTVL.

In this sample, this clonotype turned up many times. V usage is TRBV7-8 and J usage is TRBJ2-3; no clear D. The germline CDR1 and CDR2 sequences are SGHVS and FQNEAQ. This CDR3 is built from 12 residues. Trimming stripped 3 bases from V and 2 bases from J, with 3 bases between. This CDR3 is CASSLFTDTQYF. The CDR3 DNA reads TGTGCCAGCAGCTTGTTCACAGATACGCAGTATTTT. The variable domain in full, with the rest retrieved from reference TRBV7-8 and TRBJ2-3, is GAGVSQSPRYKVAKRGQDVALRCDPISGHVSLFWYQQALGQGPEFLTYFQNEAQLDKSGLPSDRFFAERPEGSVSTLKIQRTQQEDSAVYLCASSLFTDTQYFGPGTRLTVL.

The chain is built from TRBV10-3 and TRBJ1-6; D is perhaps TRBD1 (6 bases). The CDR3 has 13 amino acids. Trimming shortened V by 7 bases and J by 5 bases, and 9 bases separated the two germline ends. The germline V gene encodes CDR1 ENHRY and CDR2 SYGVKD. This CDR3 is CAIKQGNNSPLHF. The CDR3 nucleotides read TGTGCCATCAAACAGGGAAATAATTCACCCCTCCACTTT.

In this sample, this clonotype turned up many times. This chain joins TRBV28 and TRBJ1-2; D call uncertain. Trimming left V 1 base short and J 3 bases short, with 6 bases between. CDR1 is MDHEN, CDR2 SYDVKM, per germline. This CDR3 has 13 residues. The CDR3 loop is CASSLLGYYGYTF. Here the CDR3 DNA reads TGTGCCAGCAGTTTATTGGGTTACTATGGCTACACCTTC.

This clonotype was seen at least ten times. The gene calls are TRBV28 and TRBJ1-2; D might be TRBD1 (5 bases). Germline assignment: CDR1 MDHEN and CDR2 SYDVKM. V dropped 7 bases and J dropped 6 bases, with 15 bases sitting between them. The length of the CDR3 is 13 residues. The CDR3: CASTPGVVDGYTF. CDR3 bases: TGTGCCAGCACCCCGGGGGTAGTTGATGGCTACACCTTC.

CDR3 DNA sequence: TGTGCCATCAGTCCGTCGCTAGCGGGAGACGAGCAGTACTTC. It codes for CAISPSLAGDEQYF. The chain joins TRBV10-3 to TRBJ2-7; 10 nucleotides agree with TRBD2. Per the germline V gene, CDR1 is ENHRY and CDR2 is SYGVKD. Trimming at V came to 5 bases and at J to 5 bases, leaving 6 bases not matched to a gene. The CDR3 extends over 14 amino acids.

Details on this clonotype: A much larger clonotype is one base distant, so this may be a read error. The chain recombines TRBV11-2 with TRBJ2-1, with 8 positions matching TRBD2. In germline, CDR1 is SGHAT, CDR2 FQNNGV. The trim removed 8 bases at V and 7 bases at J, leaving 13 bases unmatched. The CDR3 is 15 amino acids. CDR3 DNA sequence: TGTGCCAGCGACTCCCTCCCCGGGAGGGCTAATGAGCAGTTCTTC. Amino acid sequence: CASDSLPGRANEQFF.

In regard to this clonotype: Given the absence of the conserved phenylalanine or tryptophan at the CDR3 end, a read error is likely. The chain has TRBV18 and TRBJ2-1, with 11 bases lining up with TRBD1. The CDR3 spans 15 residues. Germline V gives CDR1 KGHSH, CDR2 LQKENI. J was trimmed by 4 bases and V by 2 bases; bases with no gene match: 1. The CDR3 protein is CASSPGQGAYNEQFL. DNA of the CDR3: TGTGCCAGCTCACCAGGACAGGGGGCTTACAATGAGCAGTTCCTC.

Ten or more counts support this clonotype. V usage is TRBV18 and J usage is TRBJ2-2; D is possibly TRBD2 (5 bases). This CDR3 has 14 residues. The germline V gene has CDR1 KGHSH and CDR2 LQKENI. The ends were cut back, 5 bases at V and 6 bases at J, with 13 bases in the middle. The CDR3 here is CASSTREGSGELFF. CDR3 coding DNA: TGTGCCAGCTCAACCCGGGAAGGTTCCGGGGAGCTGTTTTTT.

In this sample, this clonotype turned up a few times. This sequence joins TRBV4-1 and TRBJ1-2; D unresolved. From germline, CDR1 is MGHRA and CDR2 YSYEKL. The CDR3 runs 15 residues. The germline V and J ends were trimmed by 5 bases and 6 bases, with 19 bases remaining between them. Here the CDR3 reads CASSSSRTGRDGYTF. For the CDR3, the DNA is TGCGCCAGCAGCTCATCTAGGACGGGGAGGGATGGCTACACCTTC.

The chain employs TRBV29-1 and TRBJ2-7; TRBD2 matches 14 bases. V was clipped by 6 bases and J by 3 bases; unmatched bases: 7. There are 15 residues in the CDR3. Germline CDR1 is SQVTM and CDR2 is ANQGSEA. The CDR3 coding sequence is TGCAGCGTGACCGGGACTAGCGGGAGTTACTACGAGCAGTACTTC. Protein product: CSVTGTSGSYYEQYF.

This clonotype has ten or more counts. CDR3 amino acids: CASSRSQQTEAFF. The CDR3 DNA reads as TGTGCCAGCAGCCGCAGCCAACAGACTGAAGCTTTCTTT. V usage is TRBV7-9 and J usage is TRBJ1-1; D not certain. V lost 5 bases, J lost 5 bases, and 12 bases lay in between. The CDR3 has 13 amino acids. CDR1 SEHNR and CDR2 FQNEAQ come from the germline V gene (reference sequence).

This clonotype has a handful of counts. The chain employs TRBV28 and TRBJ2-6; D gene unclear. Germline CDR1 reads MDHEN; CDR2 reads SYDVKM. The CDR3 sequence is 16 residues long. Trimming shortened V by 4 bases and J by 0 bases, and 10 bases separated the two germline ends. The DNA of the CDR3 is TGTGCCAGCAGTTCCGGACGCATCTCTGGGGCCAACGTCCTGACTTTC. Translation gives CASSSGRISGANVLTF.

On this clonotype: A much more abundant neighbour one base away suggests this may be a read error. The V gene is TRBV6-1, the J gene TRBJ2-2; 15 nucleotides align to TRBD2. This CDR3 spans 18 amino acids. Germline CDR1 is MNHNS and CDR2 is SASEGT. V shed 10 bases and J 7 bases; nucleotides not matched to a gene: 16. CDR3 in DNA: TGTGCCAACAGCCTCGGACTAGCGGGAGGGCGGTCCGACGGGGAGCTGTTTTTT. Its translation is CANSLGLAGGRSDGELFF.

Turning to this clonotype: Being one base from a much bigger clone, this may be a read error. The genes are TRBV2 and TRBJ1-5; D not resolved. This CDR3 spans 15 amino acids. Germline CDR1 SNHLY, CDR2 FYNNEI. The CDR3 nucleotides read TGTGCCAGCACAAAGGACGGGTATAGCGATCAGCCCCAGCATTTT. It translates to CASTKDGYSDQPQHF.

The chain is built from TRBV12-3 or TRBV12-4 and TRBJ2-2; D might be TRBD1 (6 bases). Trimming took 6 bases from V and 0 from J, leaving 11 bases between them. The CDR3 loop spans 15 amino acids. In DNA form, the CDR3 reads TGTGCCAGCAGAAGGGGGTTTGCGAACACCGGGGAGCTGTTTTTT. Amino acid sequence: CASRRGFANTGELFF.

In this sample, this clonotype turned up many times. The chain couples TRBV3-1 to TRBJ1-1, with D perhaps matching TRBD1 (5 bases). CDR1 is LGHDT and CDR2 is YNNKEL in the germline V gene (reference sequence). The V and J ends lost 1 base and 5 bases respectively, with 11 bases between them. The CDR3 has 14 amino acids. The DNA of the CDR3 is TGTGCCAGCAGCCAAGTGTCAGGGAGTACTGAAGCTTTCTTT. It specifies CASSQVSGSTEAFF.